The entry below gives a single T cell receptor (beta chain) sequence along with its context. As originally analysed: For nucleated cells, counts were estimated from reference gene primer amplification. The assay was immunoSEQ multiplex PCR, and TCRdb's table has in-frame clones only and misses some. The DNA gave D and trimming, while V, J and clone size come from that table. The data hold about 94,000 clones, with around 81% observed a single time. This CDR3 contains 18 residues. With 2 bases clipped from V and 4 bases from J, the junction kept 10 bases outside the gene matches. The data were taken from a study of blood T cell repertoires in COVID-19. Whole-study context: PBMCs, B-cell-depleted T cells, or T cells provided the cDNA or gDNA that made up the material.

The V gene is TRBV5-3, the J gene TRBJ2-6; the match to TRBD1 covers 9 bases. TRBV5-3 is labeled an ORF, and its function is uncertain. The origin of this receptor is a man aged 60 to 69 with acute or convalescent COVID-19. Specimen: peripheral blood. The CDR3 loop reads CARSFRDRVALGANVLTF. In DNA form, the CDR3 reads TGTGCCAGAAGCTTCCGGGACAGGGTTGCTCTGGGGGCCAACGTCCTGACTTTC.